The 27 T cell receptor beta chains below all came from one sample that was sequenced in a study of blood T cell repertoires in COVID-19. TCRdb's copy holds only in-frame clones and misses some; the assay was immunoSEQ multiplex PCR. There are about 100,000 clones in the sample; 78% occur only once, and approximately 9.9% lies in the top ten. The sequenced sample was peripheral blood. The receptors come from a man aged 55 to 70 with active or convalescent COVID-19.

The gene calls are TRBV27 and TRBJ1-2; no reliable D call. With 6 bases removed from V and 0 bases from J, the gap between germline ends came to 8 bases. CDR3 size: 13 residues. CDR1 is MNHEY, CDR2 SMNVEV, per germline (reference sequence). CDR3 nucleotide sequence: TGTGCCAGCAGCCGCGGTGCTAACTATGGCTACACCTTC. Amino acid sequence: CASSRGANYGYTF.

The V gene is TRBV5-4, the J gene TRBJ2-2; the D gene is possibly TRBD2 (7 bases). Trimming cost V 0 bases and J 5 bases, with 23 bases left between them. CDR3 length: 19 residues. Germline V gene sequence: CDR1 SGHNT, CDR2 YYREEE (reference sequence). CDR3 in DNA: TGTGCCAGCAGCTTGGCCCCGGTGAAGTGGGAGGGGGAAACCGGGGAGCTGTTTTTT. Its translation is CASSLAPVKWEGETGELFF.

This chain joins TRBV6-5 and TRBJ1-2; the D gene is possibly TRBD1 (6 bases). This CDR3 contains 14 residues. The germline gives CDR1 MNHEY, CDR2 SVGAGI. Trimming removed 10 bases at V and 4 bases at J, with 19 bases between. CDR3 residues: CATDSGGPGYGYTF. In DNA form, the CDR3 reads TGTGCCACTGACAGCGGGGGGCCTGGCTATGGCTACACCTTC.

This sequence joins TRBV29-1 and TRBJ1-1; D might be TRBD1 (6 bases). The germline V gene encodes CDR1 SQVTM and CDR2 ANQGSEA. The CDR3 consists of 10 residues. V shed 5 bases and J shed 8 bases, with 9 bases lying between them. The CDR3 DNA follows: TGCAGCGTTAAGGACAGAGAAGCTTTCTTT. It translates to CSVKDREAFF.

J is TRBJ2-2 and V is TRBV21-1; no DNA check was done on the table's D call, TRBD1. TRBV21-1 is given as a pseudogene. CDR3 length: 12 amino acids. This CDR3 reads CASSDTNGELFF. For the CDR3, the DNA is TGTGCCAGCAGCGACACCAACGGGGAGCTGTTTTTT.

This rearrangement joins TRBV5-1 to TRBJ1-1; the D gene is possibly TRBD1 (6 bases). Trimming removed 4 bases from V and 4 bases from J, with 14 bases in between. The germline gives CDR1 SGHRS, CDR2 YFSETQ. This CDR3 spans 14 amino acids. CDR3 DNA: TGCGCCAGCAGCCTTCTCCAACAGGGCACTGAAGCTTTCTTT. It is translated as CASSLLQQGTEAFF.

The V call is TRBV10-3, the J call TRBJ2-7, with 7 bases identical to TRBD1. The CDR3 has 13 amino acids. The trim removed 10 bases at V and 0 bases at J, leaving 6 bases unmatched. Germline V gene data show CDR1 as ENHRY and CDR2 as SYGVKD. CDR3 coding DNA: TGTGCCACCTCGGCAGGGGGCTCCTACGAGCAGTACTTC. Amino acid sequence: CATSAGGSYEQYF.

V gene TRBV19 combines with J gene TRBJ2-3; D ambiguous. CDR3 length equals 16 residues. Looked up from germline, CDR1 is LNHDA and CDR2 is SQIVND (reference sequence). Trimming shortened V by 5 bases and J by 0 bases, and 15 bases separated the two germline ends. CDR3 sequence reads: CASSRAPYSSTDTQYF. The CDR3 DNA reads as TGTGCCAGTAGTCGCGCTCCTTACTCTAGCACAGATACGCAGTATTTT.

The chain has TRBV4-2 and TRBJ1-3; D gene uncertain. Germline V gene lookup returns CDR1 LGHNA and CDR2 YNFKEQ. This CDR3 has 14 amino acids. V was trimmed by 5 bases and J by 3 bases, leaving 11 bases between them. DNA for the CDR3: TGTGCCAGCAGCAGTAGTCGGGGTGGAAACACCATATATTTT. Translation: CASSSSRGGNTIYF.

CDR3 in amino acids: CASSPRVLQGSQVSTEAFF. CDR3 DNA: TGTGCCAGCTCACCGAGGGTCTTACAGGGTTCTCAGGTTTCCACTGAAGCTTTCTTT. The chain carries TRBV18 and TRBJ1-1; the D gene is possibly TRBD1 (6 bases). V was pared by 3 bases and J by 4 bases, with 27 bases between. The germline V gene encodes CDR1 KGHSH and CDR2 LQKENI. This CDR3 spans 19 amino acids.

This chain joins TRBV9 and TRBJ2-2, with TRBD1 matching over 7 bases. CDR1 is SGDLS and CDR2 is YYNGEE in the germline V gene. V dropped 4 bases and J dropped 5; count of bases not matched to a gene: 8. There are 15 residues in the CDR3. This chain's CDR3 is CASSSTGPRTGELFF. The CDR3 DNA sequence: TGTGCCAGCAGCTCGACAGGGCCGAGGACCGGGGAGCTGTTTTTT.

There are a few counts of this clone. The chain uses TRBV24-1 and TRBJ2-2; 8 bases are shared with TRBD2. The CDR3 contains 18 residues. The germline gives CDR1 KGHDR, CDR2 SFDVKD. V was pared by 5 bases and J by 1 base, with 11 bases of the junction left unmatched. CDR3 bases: TGTGCCACCAGTGCCCCTCGGGGGGGCAAAGGGAACACCGGGGAGCTGTTTTTT. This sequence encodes CATSAPRGGKGNTGELFF.

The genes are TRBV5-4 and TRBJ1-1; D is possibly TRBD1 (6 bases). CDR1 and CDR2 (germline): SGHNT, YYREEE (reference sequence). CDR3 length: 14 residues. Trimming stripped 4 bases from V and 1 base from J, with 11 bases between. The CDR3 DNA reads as TGTGCCAGCAGCCACCGGGACACGAACACTGAAGCTTTCTTT. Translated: CASSHRDTNTEAFF. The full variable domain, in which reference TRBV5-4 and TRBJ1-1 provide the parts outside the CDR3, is ETGVTQSPTHLIKTRGQQVTLRCSSQSGHNTVSWYQQALGQGPQFIFQYYREEENGRGNFPPRFSGLQFPNYSSELNVNALELDDSALYLCASSHRDTNTEAFFGQGTRLTVV.

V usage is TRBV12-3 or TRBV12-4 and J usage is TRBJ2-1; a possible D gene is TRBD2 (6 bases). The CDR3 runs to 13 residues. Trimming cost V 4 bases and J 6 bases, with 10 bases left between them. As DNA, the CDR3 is TGTGCCAGCAGTTGGGGGGAAATCAATGAGCAGTTCTTC. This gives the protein CASSWGEINEQFF.

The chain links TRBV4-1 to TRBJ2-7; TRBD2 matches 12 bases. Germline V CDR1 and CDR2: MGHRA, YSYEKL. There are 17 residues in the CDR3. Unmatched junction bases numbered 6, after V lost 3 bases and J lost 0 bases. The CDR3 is CASSQIGLAGISYEQYV. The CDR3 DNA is TGCGCCAGCAGCCAGATAGGACTAGCGGGAATCTCCTACGAGCAGTACGTC.

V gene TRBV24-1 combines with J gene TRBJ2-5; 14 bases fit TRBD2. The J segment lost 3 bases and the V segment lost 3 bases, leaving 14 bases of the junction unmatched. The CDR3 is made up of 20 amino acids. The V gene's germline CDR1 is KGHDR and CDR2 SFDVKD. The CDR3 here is CATSDVGGAGTSGRKETQYF. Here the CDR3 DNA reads TGTGCCACCAGTGATGTGGGCGGGGCCGGGACTAGCGGGAGAAAAGAGACCCAGTACTTC.

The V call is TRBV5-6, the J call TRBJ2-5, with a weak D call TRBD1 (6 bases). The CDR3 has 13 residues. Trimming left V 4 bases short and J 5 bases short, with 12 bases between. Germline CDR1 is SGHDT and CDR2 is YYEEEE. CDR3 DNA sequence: TGTGCCAGCAGCATTACAGGGTGGGAGACCCAGTACTTC. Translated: CASSITGWETQYF.

The CDR3, as DNA: TGTGCCAGCAGTGGACCCTACAGGGGCCCTACCTACGAGCAGTACGTC. Translated: CASSGPYRGPTYEQYV. V usage is TRBV6-1 and J usage is TRBJ2-7; the match to TRBD1 covers 7 bases. The J segment lost 2 bases and the V segment lost 4 bases, leaving 11 bases of the junction unmatched. CDR3 size: 16 residues. The germline gives CDR1 MNHNS, CDR2 SASEGT.

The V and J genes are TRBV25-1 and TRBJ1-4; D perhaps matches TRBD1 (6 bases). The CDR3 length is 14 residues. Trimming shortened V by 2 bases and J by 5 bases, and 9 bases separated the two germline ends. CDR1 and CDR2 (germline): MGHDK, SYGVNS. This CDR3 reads CASSEGQPNEKLFF. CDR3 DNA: TGTGCCAGCAGTGAAGGACAGCCCAATGAAAAACTGTTTTTT.

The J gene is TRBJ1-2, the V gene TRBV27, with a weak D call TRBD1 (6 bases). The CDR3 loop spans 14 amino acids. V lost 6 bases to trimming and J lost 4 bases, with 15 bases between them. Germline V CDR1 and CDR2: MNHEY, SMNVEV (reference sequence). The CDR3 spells CASSLDRRAYGYTF. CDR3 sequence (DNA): TGTGCCAGCAGCCTAGACAGGAGAGCCTATGGCTACACCTTC.

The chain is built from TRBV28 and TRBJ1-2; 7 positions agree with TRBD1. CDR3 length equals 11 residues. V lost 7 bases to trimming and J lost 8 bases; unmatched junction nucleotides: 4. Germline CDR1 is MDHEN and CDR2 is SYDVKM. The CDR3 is CASTDRDGYTF. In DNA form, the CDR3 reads TGTGCCAGCACCGACAGGGACGGCTACACCTTC.

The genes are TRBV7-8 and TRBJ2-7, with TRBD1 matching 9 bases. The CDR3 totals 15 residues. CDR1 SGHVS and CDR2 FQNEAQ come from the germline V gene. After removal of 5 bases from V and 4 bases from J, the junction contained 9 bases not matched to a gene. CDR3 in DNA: TGTGCCAGCAGCCCAGGGACAGGGTTGTTGTACGAGCAGTACTTC. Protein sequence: CASSPGTGLLYEQYF. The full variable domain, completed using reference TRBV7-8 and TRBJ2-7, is GAGVSQSPRYKVAKRGQDVALRCDPISGHVSLFWYQQALGQGPEFLTYFQNEAQLDKSGLPSDRFFAERPEGSVSTLKIQRTQQEDSAVYLCASSPGTGLLYEQYFGPGTRLTVT.

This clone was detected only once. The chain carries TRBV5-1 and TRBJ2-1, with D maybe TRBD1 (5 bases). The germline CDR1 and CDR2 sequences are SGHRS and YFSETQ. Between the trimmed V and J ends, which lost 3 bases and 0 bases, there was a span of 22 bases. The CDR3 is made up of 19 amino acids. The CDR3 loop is CASSSRAPRDLSSYNEQFF. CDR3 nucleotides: TGCGCCAGCAGCTCCAGGGCCCCTCGCGATTTAAGCTCCTACAATGAGCAGTTCTTC.

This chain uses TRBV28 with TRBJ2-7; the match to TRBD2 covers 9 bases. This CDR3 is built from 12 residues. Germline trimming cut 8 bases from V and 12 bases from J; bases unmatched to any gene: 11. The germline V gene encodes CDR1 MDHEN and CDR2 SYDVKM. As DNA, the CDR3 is TGTGCCAGCGGGATTTTAGCGGGAGATTGGTACTTC. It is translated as CASGILAGDWYF.

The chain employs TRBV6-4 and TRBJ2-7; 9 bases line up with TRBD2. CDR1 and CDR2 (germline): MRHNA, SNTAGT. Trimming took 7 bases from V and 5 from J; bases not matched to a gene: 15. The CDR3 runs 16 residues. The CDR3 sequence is CASIRPQREVSHEQYV. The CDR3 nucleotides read TGTGCCAGCATCAGACCCCAGCGGGAGGTTTCCCACGAGCAGTACGTC.

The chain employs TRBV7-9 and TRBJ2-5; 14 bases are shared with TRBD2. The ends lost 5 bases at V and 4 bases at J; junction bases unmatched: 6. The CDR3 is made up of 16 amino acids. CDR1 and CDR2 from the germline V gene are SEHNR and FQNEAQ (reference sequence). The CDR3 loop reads CASSRLAGGDIETQYF. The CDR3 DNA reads TGTGCCAGCAGCCGACTAGCGGGAGGGGACATAGAGACCCAGTACTTC.

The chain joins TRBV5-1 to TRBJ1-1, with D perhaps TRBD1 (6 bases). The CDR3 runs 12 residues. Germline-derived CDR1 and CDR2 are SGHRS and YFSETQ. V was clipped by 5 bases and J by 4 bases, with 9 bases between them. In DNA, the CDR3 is TGCGCCAGCAGTGAAGGGGGCACTGAAGCTTTCTTT. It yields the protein CASSEGGTEAFF.